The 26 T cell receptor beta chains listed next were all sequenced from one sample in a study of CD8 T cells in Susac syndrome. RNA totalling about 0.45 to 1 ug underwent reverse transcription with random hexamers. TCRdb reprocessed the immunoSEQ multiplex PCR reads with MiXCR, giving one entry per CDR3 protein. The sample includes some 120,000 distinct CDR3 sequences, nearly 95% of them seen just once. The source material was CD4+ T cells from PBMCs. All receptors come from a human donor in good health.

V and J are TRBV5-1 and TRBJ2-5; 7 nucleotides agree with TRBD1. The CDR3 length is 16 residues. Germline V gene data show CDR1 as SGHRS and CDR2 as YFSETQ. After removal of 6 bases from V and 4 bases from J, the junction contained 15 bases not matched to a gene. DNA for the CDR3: TGCGCCAGCACCTTTGCCCCCGGGCCAGGGGGAGAGACCCAGTACTTC. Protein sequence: CASTFAPGPGGETQYF.

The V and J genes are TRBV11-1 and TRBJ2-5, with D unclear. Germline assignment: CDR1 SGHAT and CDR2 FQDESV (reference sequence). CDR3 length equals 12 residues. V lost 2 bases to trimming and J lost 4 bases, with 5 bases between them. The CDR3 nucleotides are TGTGCCAGCAGCTTAATGAGAGAGACCCAGTACTTC. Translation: CASSLMRETQYF.

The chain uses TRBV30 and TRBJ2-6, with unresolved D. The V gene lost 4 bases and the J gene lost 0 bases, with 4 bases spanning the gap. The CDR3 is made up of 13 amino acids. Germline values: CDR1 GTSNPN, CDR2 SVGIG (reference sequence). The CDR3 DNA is TGTGCCTGGATGGGCTCTGGGGCCAACGTCCTGACTTTC. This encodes CAWMGSGANVLTF. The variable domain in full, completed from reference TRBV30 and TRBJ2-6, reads SQTIHQWPATLVQPVGSPLSLECTVEGTSNPNLYWYRQAAGRGLQLLFYSVGIGQISSEVPQNLSASRPQDRQFILSSKKLLLSDSGFYLCAWMGSGANVLTFGAGSRLTVL.

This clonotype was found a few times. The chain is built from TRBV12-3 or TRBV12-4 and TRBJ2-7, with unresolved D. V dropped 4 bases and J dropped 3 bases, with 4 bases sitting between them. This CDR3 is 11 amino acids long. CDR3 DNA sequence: TGTGCCAGCAGTTCCCTCTACGAGCAGTACTTC. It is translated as CASSSLYEQYF.

The chain's CDR3 is CASRRAGLPDEQYF. CDR3 sequence (DNA): TGTGCCAGCAGACGAGCGGGGCTCCCGGACGAGCAGTACTTC. The J gene is TRBJ2-7, the V gene TRBV3-1, with 7 bases aligning to TRBD2. Germline loops: CDR1 LGHDT, CDR2 YNNKEL (reference sequence). CDR3 length: 14 residues. J was trimmed by 5 bases and V by 6 bases; bases with no gene match: 10.

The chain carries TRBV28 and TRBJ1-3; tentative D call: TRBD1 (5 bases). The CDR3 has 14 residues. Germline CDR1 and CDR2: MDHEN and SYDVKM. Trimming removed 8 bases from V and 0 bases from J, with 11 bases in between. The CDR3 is CASDDSSSGNTIYF. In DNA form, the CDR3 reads TGTGCCAGCGACGACAGTAGCTCTGGAAACACCATATATTTT.

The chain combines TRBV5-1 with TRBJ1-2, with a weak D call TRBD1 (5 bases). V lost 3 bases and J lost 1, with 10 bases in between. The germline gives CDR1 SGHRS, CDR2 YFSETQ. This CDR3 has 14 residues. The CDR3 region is CASSSPGHNYGYTF. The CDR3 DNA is TGCGCCAGCAGCTCCCCGGGGCATAACTATGGCTACACCTTC.

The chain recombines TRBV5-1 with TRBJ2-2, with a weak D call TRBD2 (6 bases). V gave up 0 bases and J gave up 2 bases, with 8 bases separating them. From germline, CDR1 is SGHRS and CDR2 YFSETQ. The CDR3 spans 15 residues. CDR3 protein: CASSLGTINTGELFF. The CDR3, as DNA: TGCGCCAGCAGCTTGGGGACTATTAACACCGGGGAGCTGTTTTTT.

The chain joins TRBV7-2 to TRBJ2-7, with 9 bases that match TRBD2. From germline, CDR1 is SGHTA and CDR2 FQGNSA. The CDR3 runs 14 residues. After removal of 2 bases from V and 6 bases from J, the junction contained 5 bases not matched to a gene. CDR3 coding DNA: TGTGCCAGCAGCTTAAAGGCGGGAGGGCTCGAGCAGTACTTC. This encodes CASSLKAGGLEQYF.

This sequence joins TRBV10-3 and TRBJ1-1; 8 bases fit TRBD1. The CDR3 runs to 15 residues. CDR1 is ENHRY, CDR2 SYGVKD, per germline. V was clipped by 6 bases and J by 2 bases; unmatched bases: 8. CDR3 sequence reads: CAISRTGNGNTEAFF. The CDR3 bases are TGTGCCATCAGCAGGACAGGGAATGGAAACACTGAAGCTTTCTTT.

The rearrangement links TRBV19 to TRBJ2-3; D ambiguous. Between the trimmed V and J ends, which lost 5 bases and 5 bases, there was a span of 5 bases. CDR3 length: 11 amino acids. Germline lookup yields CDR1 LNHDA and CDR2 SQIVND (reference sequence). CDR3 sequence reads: CASSSIDTQYF. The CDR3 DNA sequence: TGTGCCAGTAGTTCCATAGATACGCAGTATTTT.

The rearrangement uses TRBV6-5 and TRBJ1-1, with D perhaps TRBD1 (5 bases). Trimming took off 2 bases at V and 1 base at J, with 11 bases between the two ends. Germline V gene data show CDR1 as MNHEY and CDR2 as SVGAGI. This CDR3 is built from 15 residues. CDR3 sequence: CASSYDQRGNTEAFF. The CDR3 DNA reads TGTGCCAGCAGTTACGATCAGAGGGGGAACACTGAAGCTTTCTTT.

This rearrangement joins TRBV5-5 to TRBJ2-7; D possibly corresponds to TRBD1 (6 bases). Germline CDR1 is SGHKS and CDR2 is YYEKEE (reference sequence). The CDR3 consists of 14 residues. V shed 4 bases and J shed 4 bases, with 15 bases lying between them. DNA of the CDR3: TGTGCCAGCAGCACTGACGGACAGACTTACGAGCAGTACTTC. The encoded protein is CASSTDGQTYEQYF.

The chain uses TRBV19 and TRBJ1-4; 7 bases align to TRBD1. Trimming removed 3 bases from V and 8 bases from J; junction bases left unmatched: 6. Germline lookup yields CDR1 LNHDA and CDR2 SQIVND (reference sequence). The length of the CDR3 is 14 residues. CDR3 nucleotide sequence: TGTGCCAGTAGTATCCACAGGGGCGAAGAAAAACTGTTTTTT. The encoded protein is CASSIHRGEEKLFF.

CDR3 bases: TGTGCCAGCAGCCGGCAGCCGGGACAGGGAGAGACCCAGTACTTC. It codes for CASSRQPGQGETQYF. The J gene is TRBJ2-5, the V gene TRBV7-9; the match to TRBD1 covers 9 bases. Germline CDR1 and CDR2: SEHNR and FQNEAQ (reference sequence). V lost 5 bases to trimming and J lost 4 bases; unmatched junction nucleotides: 8. The CDR3 is 15 amino acids. The full variable domain, in which reference TRBV7-9 and TRBJ2-5 provide the parts outside the CDR3, is DTGVSQNPRHKITKRGQNVTFRCDPISEHNRLYWYRQTLGQGPEFLTYFQNEAQLEKSRLLSDRFSAERPKGSFSTLEIQRTEQGDSAMYLCASSRQPGQGETQYFGPGTRLLVL.

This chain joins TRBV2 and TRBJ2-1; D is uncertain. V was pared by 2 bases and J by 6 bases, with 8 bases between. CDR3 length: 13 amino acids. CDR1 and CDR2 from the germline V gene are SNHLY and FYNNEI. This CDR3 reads CASSETDFNEQFF. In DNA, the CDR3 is TGTGCCAGCAGTGAAACAGATTTCAATGAGCAGTTCTTC.

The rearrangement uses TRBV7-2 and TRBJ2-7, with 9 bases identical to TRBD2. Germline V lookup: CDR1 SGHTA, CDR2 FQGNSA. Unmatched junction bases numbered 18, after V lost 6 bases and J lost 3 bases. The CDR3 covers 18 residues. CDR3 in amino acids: CASRRNLGLAGSDYEQYF. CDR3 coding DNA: TGTGCCAGCAGGCGCAACCTGGGGCTAGCGGGATCAGACTACGAGCAGTACTTC. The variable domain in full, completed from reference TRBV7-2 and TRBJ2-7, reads GAGVSQSPSNKVTEKGKDVELRCDPISGHTALYWYRQSLGQGLEFLIYFQGNSAPDKSGLPSDRFSAERTGGSVSTLTIQRTQQEDSAVYLCASRRNLGLAGSDYEQYFGPGTRLTVT.

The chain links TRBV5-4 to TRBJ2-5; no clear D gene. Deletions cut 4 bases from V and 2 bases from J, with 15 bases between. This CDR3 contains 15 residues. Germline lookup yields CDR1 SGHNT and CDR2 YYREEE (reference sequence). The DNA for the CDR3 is TGTGCCAGCAGCCCCACCCACGCAATGCAAGAGACCCAGTACTTC. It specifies CASSPTHAMQETQYF. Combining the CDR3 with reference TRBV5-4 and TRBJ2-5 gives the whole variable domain ETGVTQSPTHLIKTRGQQVTLRCSSQSGHNTVSWYQQALGQGPQFIFQYYREEENGRGNFPPRFSGLQFPNYSSELNVNALELDDSALYLCASSPTHAMQETQYFGPGTRLLVL.

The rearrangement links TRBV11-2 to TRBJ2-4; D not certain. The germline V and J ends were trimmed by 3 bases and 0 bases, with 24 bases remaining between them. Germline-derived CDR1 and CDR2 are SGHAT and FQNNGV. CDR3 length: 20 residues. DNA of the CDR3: TGTGCCAGCAGCTTCTCCCGGCCCGATACGAACGTTAAAGCCAAAAACATTCAGTACTTC. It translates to CASSFSRPDTNVKAKNIQYF.

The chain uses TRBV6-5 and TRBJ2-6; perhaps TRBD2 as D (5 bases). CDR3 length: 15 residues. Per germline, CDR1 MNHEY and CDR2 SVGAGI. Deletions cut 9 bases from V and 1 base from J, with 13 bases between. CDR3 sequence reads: CARREHPSGANVLTF. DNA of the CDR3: TGTGCCAGACGGGAACACCCTTCTGGGGCCAACGTCCTGACTTTC.

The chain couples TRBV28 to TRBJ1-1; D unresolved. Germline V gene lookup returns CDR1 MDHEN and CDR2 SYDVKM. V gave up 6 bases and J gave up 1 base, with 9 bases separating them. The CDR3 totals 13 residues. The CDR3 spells CASRRTGNTEAFF. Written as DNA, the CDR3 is TGTGCCAGCAGACGAACCGGGAACACTGAAGCTTTCTTT.

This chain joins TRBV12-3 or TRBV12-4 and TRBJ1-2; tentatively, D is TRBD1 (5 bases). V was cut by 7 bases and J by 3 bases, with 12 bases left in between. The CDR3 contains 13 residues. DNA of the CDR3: TGTGCCAGCACCCTACGGGGCGACTATGGCTACACCTTC. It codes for CASTLRGDYGYTF.

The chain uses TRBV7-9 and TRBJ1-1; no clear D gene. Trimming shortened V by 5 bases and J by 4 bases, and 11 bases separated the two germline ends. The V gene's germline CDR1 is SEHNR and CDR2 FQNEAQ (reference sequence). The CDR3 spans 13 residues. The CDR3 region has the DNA TGTGCCAGCAGCCAAGACGACGGCACTGAAGCTTTCTTT. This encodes CASSQDDGTEAFF. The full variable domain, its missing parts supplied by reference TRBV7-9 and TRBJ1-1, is DTGVSQNPRHKITKRGQNVTFRCDPISEHNRLYWYRQTLGQGPEFLTYFQNEAQLEKSRLLSDRFSAERPKGSFSTLEIQRTEQGDSAMYLCASSQDDGTEAFFGQGTRLTVV.

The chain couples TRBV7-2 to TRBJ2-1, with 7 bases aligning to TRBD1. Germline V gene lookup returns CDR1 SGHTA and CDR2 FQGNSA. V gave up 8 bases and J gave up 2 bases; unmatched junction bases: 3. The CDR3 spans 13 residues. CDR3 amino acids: CASQGQAYNEQFF. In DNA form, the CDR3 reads TGTGCCAGCCAAGGACAGGCCTACAATGAGCAGTTCTTC.

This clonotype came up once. CDR3 residues: CASSQEEAGRYTF. In nucleotides, the CDR3 is TGCGCCAGCAGCCAAGAGGAGGCGGGGCGTTACACCTTC. This chain connects TRBV4-1 to TRBJ1-2; weak D call: TRBD1 (5 bases). The CDR3 is 13 amino acids. Trimming shortened V by 0 bases and J by 11 bases, and 13 bases separated the two germline ends. Germline V CDR1 and CDR2: MGHRA, YSYEKL.

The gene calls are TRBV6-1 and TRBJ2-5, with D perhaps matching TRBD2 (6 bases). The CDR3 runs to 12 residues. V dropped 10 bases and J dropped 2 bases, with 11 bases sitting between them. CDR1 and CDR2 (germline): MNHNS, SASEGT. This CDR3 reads CATWRGQETQYF. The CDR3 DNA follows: TGTGCCACCTGGAGGGGTCAAGAGACCCAGTACTTC.